This T cell receptor beta chain derives from a study of early T cells in non-severe SARS-CoV-2 infection. Concerning this clonotype itself: Since a much larger clone is just one base distant, this may be a read error.

TCRdb reanalysed the 5' RACE reads using MiXCR and keeps one entry per CDR3 protein. The sample includes 45,000 to 55,000 distinct CDR3 sequences, around 10% of them seen just once. The CDR3 contains 16 residues. Germline CDR1 MNHEY, CDR2 SVGAGI. This chain links TRBV6-5 with TRBJ2-1; D remains unclear. The source of this sequence is an adult who was a healthcare worker with PCR-confirmed SARS-CoV-2 infection or an uninfected control (not recorded which). The sequenced sample consisted of whole blood. The CDR3 region has the DNA TGTGCCAGCTGTTACTCGAGTCGAAACCCCTACAATGAGCAGTTCTTC. It translates to CASCYSSRNPYNEQFF.